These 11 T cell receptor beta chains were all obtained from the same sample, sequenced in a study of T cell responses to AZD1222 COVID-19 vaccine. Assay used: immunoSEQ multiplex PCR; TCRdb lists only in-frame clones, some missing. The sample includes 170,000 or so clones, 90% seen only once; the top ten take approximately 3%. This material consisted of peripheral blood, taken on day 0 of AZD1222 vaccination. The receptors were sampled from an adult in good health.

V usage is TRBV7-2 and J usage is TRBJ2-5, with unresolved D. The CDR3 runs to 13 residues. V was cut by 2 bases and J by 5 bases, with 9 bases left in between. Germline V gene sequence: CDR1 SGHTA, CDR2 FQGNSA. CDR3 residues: CASSLSDWETQYF. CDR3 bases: TGTGCCAGCAGCTTAAGCGATTGGGAGACCCAGTACTTC.

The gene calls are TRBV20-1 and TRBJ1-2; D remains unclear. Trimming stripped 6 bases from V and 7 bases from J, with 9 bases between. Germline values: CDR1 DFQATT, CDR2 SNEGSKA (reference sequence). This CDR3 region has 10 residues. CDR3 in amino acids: CSATGTGYTF. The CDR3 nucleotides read TGCAGTGCGACCGGCACTGGCTACACCTTC.

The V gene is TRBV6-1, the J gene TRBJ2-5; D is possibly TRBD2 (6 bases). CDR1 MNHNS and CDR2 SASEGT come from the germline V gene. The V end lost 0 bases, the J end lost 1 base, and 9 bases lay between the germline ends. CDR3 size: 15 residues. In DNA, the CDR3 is TGTGCCAGCAGTGAAGCGGGAGGTCCCCAAGAGACCCAGTACTTC. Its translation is CASSEAGGPQETQYF.

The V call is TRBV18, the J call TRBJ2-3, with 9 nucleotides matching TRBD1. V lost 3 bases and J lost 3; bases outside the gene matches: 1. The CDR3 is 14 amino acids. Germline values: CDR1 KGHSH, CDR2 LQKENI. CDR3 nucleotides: TGTGCCAGCTCACCCGGACAGGGGACAGATACGCAGTATTTT. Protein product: CASSPGQGTDTQYF.

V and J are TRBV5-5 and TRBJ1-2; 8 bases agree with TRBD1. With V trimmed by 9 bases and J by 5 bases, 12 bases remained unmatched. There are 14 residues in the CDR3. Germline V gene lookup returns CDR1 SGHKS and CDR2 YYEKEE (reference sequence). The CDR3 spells CATSRGQGEYGYTF. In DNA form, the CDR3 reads TGTGCCACCTCCAGAGGACAGGGCGAGTATGGCTACACCTTC.

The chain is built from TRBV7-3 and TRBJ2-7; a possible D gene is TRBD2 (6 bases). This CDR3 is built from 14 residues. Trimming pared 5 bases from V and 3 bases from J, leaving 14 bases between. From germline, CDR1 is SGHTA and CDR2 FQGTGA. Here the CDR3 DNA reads TGTGCCAGCAGCCCTGGGGGGAAGAACTACGAGCAGTACTTC. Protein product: CASSPGGKNYEQYF. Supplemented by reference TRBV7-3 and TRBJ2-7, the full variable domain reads GAGVSQTPSNKVTEKGKYVELRCDPISGHTALYWYRQSLGQGPEFLIYFQGTGAADDSGLPNDRFFAVRPEGSVSTLKIQRTERGDSAVYLCASSPGGKNYEQYFGPGTRLTVT.

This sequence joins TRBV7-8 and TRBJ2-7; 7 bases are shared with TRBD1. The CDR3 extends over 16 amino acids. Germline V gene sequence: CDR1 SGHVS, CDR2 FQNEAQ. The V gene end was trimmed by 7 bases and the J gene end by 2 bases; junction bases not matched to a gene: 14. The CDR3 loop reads CASIVEGQAYAYEQYF. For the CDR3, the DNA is TGTGCCAGCATCGTTGAAGGACAGGCGTATGCCTACGAGCAGTACTTC.

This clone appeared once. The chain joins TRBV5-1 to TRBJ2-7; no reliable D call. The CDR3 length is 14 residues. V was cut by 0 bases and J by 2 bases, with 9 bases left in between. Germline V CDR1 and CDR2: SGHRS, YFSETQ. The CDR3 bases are TGCGCCAGCAGCTTGGTGCACGATACCTACGAGCAGTACTTC. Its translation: CASSLVHDTYEQYF.

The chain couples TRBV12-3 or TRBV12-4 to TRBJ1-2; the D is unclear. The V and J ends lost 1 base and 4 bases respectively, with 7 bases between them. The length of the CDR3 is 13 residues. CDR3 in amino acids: CASSLDSGYGYTF. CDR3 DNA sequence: TGTGCCAGCAGTTTAGACTCGGGCTATGGCTACACCTTC.

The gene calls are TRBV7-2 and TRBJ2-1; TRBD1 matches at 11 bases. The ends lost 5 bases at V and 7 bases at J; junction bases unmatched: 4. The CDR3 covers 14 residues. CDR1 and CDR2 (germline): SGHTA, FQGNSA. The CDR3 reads CASSPGTGGNEQFF. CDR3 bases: TGTGCCAGCAGCCCAGGGACAGGGGGGAATGAGCAGTTCTTC.

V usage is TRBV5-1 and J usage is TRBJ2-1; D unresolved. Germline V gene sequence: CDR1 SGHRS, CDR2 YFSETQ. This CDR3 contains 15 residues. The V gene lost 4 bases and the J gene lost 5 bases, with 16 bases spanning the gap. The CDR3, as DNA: TGCGCCAGCAGCCCCCAGGTGGTAGTGGACAATGAGCAGTTCTTC. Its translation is CASSPQVVVDNEQFF.